This TCR beta chain was captured in a study of monozygotic twins with inflammatory bowel disease. Donors each contributed one blood sample measuring less than 3 ml. Every TCR library used about 3,700 ng of total RNA. Making cDNA involved eight separate reactions per sample. Two rounds of nested PCR, of 16 and 9 cycles, were run on TCRalpha and TCRbeta cDNA. Reprocessing the 5' RACE reads, TCRdb reports a single entry for every CDR3 protein and omits DNA. The sample has nearly 450,000 distinct CDR3 sequences. Sequenced material: blood. The TCR comes from a human donor with ulcerative colitis or Crohn's disease, or a healthy co-twin of an affected twin (not recorded which).

CDR3: CAWRARPANTGELFF. V usage is TRBV30 and J usage is TRBJ2-2. The length of the CDR3 is 15 residues. In germline, CDR1 is GTSNPN, CDR2 SVGIG (reference sequence).